This passage covers 26 T cell receptor beta chains from one sample sequenced in a study of blood T cell repertoires in COVID-19. The table came from immunoSEQ multiplex PCR; TCRdb's copy has only in-frame clones and leaves some out. The sample yields under 200,000 clones, roughly 90% seen once. The sequenced material came from peripheral blood. These receptors were taken from a woman aged 55-69 years who had recovered from COVID-19.

The chain combines TRBV3-1 (or the pseudogene TRBV3-2) with TRBJ1-3; D not resolved. The CDR3 totals 15 residues. V lost 0 bases, J lost 3 bases, and 9 bases lay in between. CDR1 and CDR2 (germline): LGHDT, YNNKEL (reference sequence). CDR3 loop: CASSQDLRFGNTIYF. The CDR3, as DNA: TGTGCCAGCAGCCAAGATTTGAGATTTGGAAACACCATATATTTT.

As for this clone: A far bigger clonotype differs at one base, so this is likely a read error. The gene calls are TRBV12-3 or TRBV12-4 and TRBJ1-1; 7 bases are shared with TRBD1. CDR3 length: 13 residues. V was pared by 5 bases and J by 1 base, with 1 base of the junction left unmatched. This chain's CDR3 is CASSRQGNTEAFF. In nucleotides, the CDR3 is TGTGCCAGCAGTCGACAGGGGAACACTGAAGCTTTCTTT.

The chain couples TRBV29-1 to TRBJ1-1; no clear D. The CDR3 contains 13 residues. The V gene's germline CDR1 is SQVTM and CDR2 ANQGSEA. V shed 5 bases and J shed 1 base, with 11 bases lying between them. As DNA, the CDR3 is TGCAGCGTTTCCTGGGGAGGGAACACTGAAGCTTTCTTT. It translates to CSVSWGGNTEAFF.

The rearrangement links TRBV28 to TRBJ2-7; a weak D match, TRBD1 (5 bases). V dropped 2 bases and J dropped 6 bases, with 14 bases sitting between them. The germline CDR1 and CDR2 sequences are MDHEN and SYDVKM. This CDR3 comprises 14 residues. CDR3 protein: CASSLIPDSTEQYF. DNA for the CDR3: TGTGCCAGCAGTTTAATCCCCGACAGTACCGAGCAGTACTTC.

This clone has just one count. CDR3 loop: CASSEGGDAFF. CDR3 DNA sequence: TGCGCCAGCAGCGAAGGGGGCGACGCTTTCTTT. The chain couples TRBV5-1 to TRBJ1-1; 7 nucleotides line up with TRBD1. This CDR3 contains 11 residues. Germline V gene lookup returns CDR1 SGHRS and CDR2 YFSETQ. J lost 11 bases, V lost 4 bases, and 5 bases had no gene match. The full variable domain, with the rest looked up from reference TRBV5-1 and TRBJ1-1, is KAGVTQTPRYLIKTRGQQVTLSCSPISGHRSVSWYQQTPGQGLQFLFEYFSETQRNKGNFPGRFSGRQFSNSRSEMNVSTLELGDSALYLCASSEGGDAFFGQGTRLTVV.

This clone was picked up one time. The chain uses TRBV30 and TRBJ1-5, with a possible D match to TRBD1 (5 bases). The CDR3 runs 12 residues. Trimming removed 0 bases at V and 7 bases at J, with 7 bases between. Germline V CDR1 and CDR2: GTSNPN, SVGIG (reference sequence). The CDR3 DNA sequence: TGTGCCTGGAGTGTACAGGAACAGCCCCAGCATTTT. As protein: CAWSVQEQPQHF.

The chain uses TRBV5-1 and TRBJ1-2; D is perhaps TRBD1 (6 bases). Looked up from germline, CDR1 is SGHRS and CDR2 is YFSETQ. Trimming took off 1 base at V and 6 bases at J, with 7 bases between the two ends. CDR3 size: 12 residues. Here the CDR3 reads CASSLKGDGYTF. CDR3 DNA sequence: TGCGCCAGCAGCTTGAAGGGGGATGGCTACACCTTC.

V gene TRBV2 combines with J gene TRBJ1-5, with 10 positions matching TRBD1. This CDR3 comprises 15 residues. The germline CDR1 and CDR2 sequences are SNHLY and FYNNEI. The V and J ends lost 6 bases and 2 bases, in that order; junction bases with no gene match: 4. The CDR3 DNA reads as TGTGCCAGCAGCTACGGACAGGGGGGCAATCAGCCCCAGCATTTT. The encoded protein is CASSYGQGGNQPQHF. Combining the CDR3 with reference TRBV2 and TRBJ1-5 gives the whole variable domain EPEVTQTPSHQVTQMGQEVILRCVPISNHLYFYWYRQILGQKVEFLVSFYNNEISEKSEIFDDQFSVERPDGSNFTLKIRSTKLEDSAMYFCASSYGQGGNQPQHFGDGTRLSIL.

The chain carries TRBV10-3 and TRBJ2-2; D possibly corresponds to TRBD2 (5 bases). Trimming took 7 bases from V and 1 from J, leaving 13 bases between them. The CDR3 has 15 amino acids. Per germline, CDR1 ENHRY and CDR2 SYGVKD. CDR3 sequence reads: CAITPSGGNTGELFF. The CDR3 DNA reads TGTGCCATCACCCCCTCAGGAGGGAACACCGGGGAGCTGTTTTTT.

Written as DNA, the CDR3 is TGTGCCAGCAGCTCGACAGGGCTGAGTTCCGATACGCAGTATTTT. This sequence encodes CASSSTGLSSDTQYF. The J gene is TRBJ2-3, the V gene TRBV7-3, with 7 nucleotides matching TRBD1. Germline CDR1 reads SGHTA; CDR2 reads FQGTGA. V lost 4 bases and J lost 6; bases outside the gene matches: 10. The CDR3 consists of 15 residues.

The chain recombines TRBV2 with TRBJ1-6, with D maybe TRBD1 (6 bases). V gave up 6 bases and J gave up 9 bases, with 21 bases separating them. The CDR3 totals 16 residues. CDR1 is SNHLY and CDR2 is FYNNEI in the germline V gene. CDR3 in amino acids: CASSVRGPSSLSPLHF. The CDR3 region has the DNA TGTGCCAGCAGCGTCAGGGGTCCCAGTTCCCTTTCACCCCTCCACTTT.

The chain couples TRBV28 to TRBJ2-5; no reliable D call. Trimming shortened V by 4 bases and J by 3 bases, and 15 bases separated the two germline ends. Germline CDR1 and CDR2: MDHEN and SYDVKM. This CDR3 is built from 15 residues. As DNA, the CDR3 is TGTGCCAGCAGTTCCACCCTCGACAAAAAAGAGACCCAGTACTTC. Translation: CASSSTLDKKETQYF.

The CDR3 reads CASSLIPRRLAGPATDTQYF. In DNA, the CDR3 is TGTGCCAGCAGCTTAATACCCCGACGCCTAGCGGGGCCCGCCACAGATACGCAGTATTTT. V is TRBV7-3 and J is TRBJ2-3; TRBD2 matches at 9 bases. CDR3 size: 20 residues. CDR1 and CDR2 from the germline V gene are SGHTA and FQGTGA. The V gene end was trimmed by 1 base and the J gene end by 2 bases; junction bases not matched to a gene: 16.

This rearrangement joins TRBV6-2 or TRBV6-3 to TRBJ1-5; possible D gene TRBD1, 6 bases. Trimming stripped 4 bases from V and 6 bases from J, with 10 bases between. Germline CDR1 is MNHEY and CDR2 is SVGEGT. The CDR3 length is 13 residues. The CDR3 DNA reads TGTGCCAGCAGTTCGGACAGACGTCAGCCCCAGCATTTT. Translation gives CASSSDRRQPQHF.

The chain is built from TRBV19 and TRBJ2-3, with 11 bases matching TRBD1. The CDR3 runs to 16 residues. J gave up 5 bases and V 3 bases, and 7 bases lay outside the gene matches. Germline lookup yields CDR1 LNHDA and CDR2 SQIVND (reference sequence). The CDR3 DNA sequence: TGTGCCAGTAGTATTGGACAGGGGGCTTCGGGAGATACGCAGTATTTT. This gives the protein CASSIGQGASGDTQYF.

V is TRBV3-1 (or the pseudogene TRBV3-2) and J is TRBJ2-7; D is undetermined. The germline V and J ends were trimmed by 1 base and 0 bases, with 10 bases remaining between them. Germline V gene data show CDR1 as LGHDT and CDR2 as YNNKEL (reference sequence). The CDR3 spans 15 residues. DNA of the CDR3: TGTGCCAGCAGCCAAGGTAACCGCTACTCCTACGAGCAGTACTTC. Protein product: CASSQGNRYSYEQYF.

The CDR3 DNA reads TGTGCCAGCAGCTTACTACAGGGGGCCAAAACCGGGGAGCTGTTTTTT. Encoded protein: CASSLLQGAKTGELFF. The chain is built from TRBV13 and TRBJ2-2, with 9 bases matching TRBD1. The length of the CDR3 is 16 residues. V was clipped by 2 bases and J by 5 bases; unmatched bases: 6. Germline V gives CDR1 PRHDT, CDR2 FYEKMQ (reference sequence).

This chain uses TRBV7-2 with TRBJ2-7; 8 bases agree with TRBD1. CDR3 length equals 14 residues. From germline, CDR1 is SGHTA and CDR2 FQGNSA. J was trimmed by 6 bases and V by 5 bases; bases with no gene match: 9. The CDR3 sequence is CASSPDRASSEQYF. CDR3 in DNA: TGTGCCAGCAGCCCGGACAGGGCCTCAAGCGAGCAGTACTTC.

The chain joins TRBV28 to TRBJ2-7; possibly TRBD2 for D (6 bases). This CDR3 region has 17 residues. CDR1 and CDR2 (germline): MDHEN, SYDVKM. V dropped 1 base and J dropped 5 bases, with 21 bases sitting between them. The CDR3: CASSLYVGRTSGNEQYF. CDR3 nucleotide sequence: TGTGCCAGCAGTTTATACGTAGGGAGGACATCGGGCAACGAGCAGTACTTC.

With respect to this clone: The identical CDR3 is also encoded by other nucleotide sequences in the sample. V gene TRBV2 combines with J gene TRBJ1-4, with 8 bases aligning to TRBD1. V shed 0 bases, J shed 7 bases, and the junction held 4 bases outside the gene matches. Germline V lookup: CDR1 SNHLY, CDR2 FYNNEI. This CDR3 is 15 amino acids long. The CDR3 spells CASSEATGGGEKLFF. The DNA of the CDR3 is TGTGCCAGCAGTGAAGCTACAGGGGGAGGTGAAAAACTGTTTTTT.

V gene TRBV28 combines with J gene TRBJ2-1, with 11 bases fitting TRBD2. CDR1 and CDR2 (germline): MDHEN, SYDVKM. The V and J ends lost 2 bases and 4 bases, in that order; junction bases with no gene match: 13. The CDR3 totals 19 residues. Written as DNA, the CDR3 is TGTGCCAGCAGTTTACGCCCCCCCCTAGCGGGGGGCCGATACAATGAGCAGTTCTTC. Amino acid sequence: CASSLRPPLAGGRYNEQFF.

As for this clone: The same CDR3 can be traced to other DNA sequences in this sample. The rearrangement links TRBV27 to TRBJ1-6, with D perhaps TRBD1 (6 bases). The CDR3 runs 16 residues. Germline V gene lookup returns CDR1 MNHEY and CDR2 SMNVEV (reference sequence). V was shortened by 1 base and J by 3 bases, with 10 bases between the two germline ends. This chain's CDR3 is CASSLWGGGYNSPLHF. In nucleotides, the CDR3 is TGTGCCAGCAGTTTATGGGGGGGCGGCTATAATTCACCCCTCCACTTT.

The chain carries TRBV12-3 or TRBV12-4 and TRBJ2-7; D might be TRBD1 (5 bases). The CDR3 runs to 12 residues. Deletions cut 6 bases from V and 4 bases from J, with 10 bases between. For the CDR3, the DNA is TGTGCCAGCAGCACCAGGGTATACGAGCAGTACTTC. Translating gives CASSTRVYEQYF.

V gene TRBV5-1 combines with J gene TRBJ2-2; the D gene is possibly TRBD2 (5 bases). This CDR3 is built from 15 residues. V was trimmed by 4 bases and J by 3 bases, leaving 13 bases between them. Germline-derived CDR1 and CDR2 are SGHRS and YFSETQ. In DNA, the CDR3 is TGCGCCAGCAGCCTACACCAGCGGTACACCGGGGAGCTGTTTTTT. This sequence encodes CASSLHQRYTGELFF.

The chain is built from TRBV12-3 or TRBV12-4 and TRBJ2-3; TRBD1 is a possible D gene (6 bases). The CDR3 loop spans 11 amino acids. Trimming pared 10 bases from V and 5 bases from J, leaving 10 bases between. Here the CDR3 DNA reads TGTGCCATGAGCAGGGGAGATACGCAGTATTTT. It is translated as CAMSRGDTQYF.

The rearrangement joins TRBV11-3 to TRBJ2-3; D is unresolved. Germline V gene data show CDR1 as SGHNT and CDR2 as YENEEA. The V end was cut by 1 base, the J end by 2 bases, with 4 bases between. The CDR3 has 13 residues. The CDR3 bases are TGTGCCAGCAGCTTAGGAGTCACAGATACGCAGTATTTT. As protein: CASSLGVTDTQYF. Variable domain in full (rest from reference TRBV11-3 and TRBJ2-3): EAGVVQSPRYKIIEKKQPVAFWCNPISGHNTLYWYLQNLGQGPELLIRYENEEAVDDSQLPKDRFSAERLKGVDSTLKIQPAELGDSAVYLCASSLGVTDTQYFGPGTRLTVL.